These 6 T cell receptor beta chains were sequenced from one sample in a study of blood T cells in healthy people across ages. A sample-barcoded 5' primer and a J-beta primer mix were used in a second PCR of roughly 6 to 11 cycles. TCRdb recomputed calls from the 5' RACE reads with MiXCR, one row per CDR3 protein. The table records 750,000 to 950,000 distinct CDR3 sequences, under 35% of them present only once. The data also belong to a second study, concerning T cells of mothers and their children.

The specimen sequenced was blood. These receptors all stem from a middle-aged woman in good health.

For this clonotype: Likely a read error: the CDR3 ends without its conserved phenylalanine or tryptophan. This sequence joins TRBV20-1 and TRBJ2-3; TRBD2 aligns across 12 bases. Unmatched junction bases numbered 7, after V lost 6 bases and J lost 6 bases. The CDR3 contains 14 residues. Germline values: CDR1 DFQATT, CDR2 SNEGSKA (reference sequence). The CDR3 DNA follows: TGCAGTGCCAGTCTAGCGGGGGGGCCCGATACGCAGTATTCT. Amino acids: CSASLAGGPDTQYS.

This clonotype has a handful of counts. The chain recombines TRBV6-1 with TRBJ2-3; D might be TRBD1 (5 bases). The V end was cut by 2 bases, the J end by 2 bases, with 11 bases between. From germline, CDR1 is MNHNS and CDR2 SASEGT. The CDR3 is made up of 15 amino acids. The CDR3 loop reads CASSELTVNTDTQYF. CDR3 nucleotides: TGTGCCAGCAGTGAACTGACAGTGAACACAGATACGCAGTATTTT.

As concerns this clonotype: One base away lies a much larger clone, so this may be a sequencing read error. The V call is TRBV5-1, the J call TRBJ2-7; D is undetermined. CDR1 and CDR2 from the germline V gene are SGHRS and YFSETQ. The V end lost 0 bases, the J end lost 0 bases, and 13 bases lay between the germline ends. This CDR3 is 16 amino acids long. CDR3 sequence (DNA): TGCGCCAGCAGCTTGGGTCACGGTATAAGCTCCTACGAGCAGTACTTC. It encodes CASSLGHGISSYEQYF.

This chain joins TRBV5-1 and TRBJ2-1; 10 bases are shared with TRBD2. V trimming: 4 bases; J trimming: 1 base; junction bases outside the gene matches: 5. Germline CDR1 and CDR2: SGHRS and YFSETQ. CDR3 length equals 16 residues. CDR3 protein: CASSKSGGASYNEQFF. The CDR3 bases are TGCGCCAGCAGCAAGAGCGGGGGGGCTTCCTACAATGAGCAGTTCTTC.

The sample holds many counts of this clonotype. V usage is TRBV5-1 and J usage is TRBJ1-2; D call uncertain. The CDR3 sequence is 14 residues long. Trimming took off 0 bases at V and 2 bases at J, with 8 bases between the two ends. CDR1 is SGHRS, CDR2 YFSETQ, per germline. The CDR3 DNA follows: TGCGCCAGCAGCTTGGTTACGGCGAACTATGGCTACACCTTC. Translating gives CASSLVTANYGYTF.

The V and J genes are TRBV15 and TRBJ1-1, with a tentative D call TRBD1 (6 bases). The CDR3 extends over 13 amino acids. CDR1 and CDR2 (germline): LNHNV, YYDKDF (reference sequence). V shed 5 bases and J shed 5 bases, with 12 bases lying between them. CDR3: CATSRRGQTEAFF. The CDR3 DNA reads as TGTGCCACCAGCCGCAGGGGTCAGACTGAAGCTTTCTTT.